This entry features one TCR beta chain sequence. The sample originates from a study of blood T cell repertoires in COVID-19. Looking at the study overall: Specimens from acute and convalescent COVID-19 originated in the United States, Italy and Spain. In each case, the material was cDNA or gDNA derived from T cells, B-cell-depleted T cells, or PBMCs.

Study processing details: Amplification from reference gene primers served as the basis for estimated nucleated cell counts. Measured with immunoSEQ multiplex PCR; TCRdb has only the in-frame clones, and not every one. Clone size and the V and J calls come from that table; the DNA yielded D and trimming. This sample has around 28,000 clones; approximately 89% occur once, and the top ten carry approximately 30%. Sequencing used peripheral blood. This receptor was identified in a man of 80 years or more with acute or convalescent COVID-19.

The CDR3 sequence: CASSLGTGSEAFF. The CDR3 bases are TGCGCCAGCAGCCTCGGGACAGGGTCTGAAGCTTTCTTT. J is TRBJ1-1 and V is TRBV4-1, with 9 positions matching TRBD1. The V gene's germline CDR1 is MGHRA and CDR2 YSYEKL. There are 13 residues in the CDR3. V was clipped by 4 bases and J by 6 bases; unmatched bases: 3.